This TCR beta chain was profiled in a study of sequential checkpoint blockade in melanoma. Whole-study context: Patients were randomized 1:1 to nivolumab-then-ipilimumab or ipilimumab-then-nivolumab first-line. Maintenance nivolumab came after either treatment sequence.

Libraries were prepared by immunoSEQ multiplex PCR; TCRdb keeps only in-frame clonotypes and omits some of them. The sample lists fewer than 20,000 clones, about three fifths occurring once. CDR3 length: 16 amino acids. J was trimmed by 6 bases and V by 7 bases; bases with no gene match: 10. The germline CDR1 and CDR2 sequences are LNHDA and SQIVND (reference sequence). This clone was picked up a small number of times. Treatment denoted: randomized to nivolumab then ipilimumab (arm A) or the reverse (arm B). Sorted cells were live CD3+CD8+, lacking CD19 and CD56, from PBMCs. The sample consisted of CD8+ T cells sorted from blood (inferred from file names), taken from a patient given nivolumab and ipilimumab in sequence. The TCR originated in a human donor with melanoma. The chain uses TRBV19 and TRBJ2-3, with 13 nucleotides matching TRBD2. CDR3 amino acids: CASNTGTSGIADTQYF. Here the CDR3 DNA reads TGTGCCAGTAACACCGGGACTAGCGGGATTGCGGATACGCAGTATTTT.